This T cell receptor beta chain was sequenced during a study of cytomegalovirus exposure and HLA in healthy donors. Study-level results: It was reported in a later analysis that an Asian-associated ancestry cluster showed fewer N-insertions than the roughly 670-donor mean. Using a false discovery rate of 0.05, a later analysis showed that 15,000 to 20,000 TCR beta sequences were associated with HLA alleles. About 90% or about 30% of the time was how often most TCR beta V segments were productive, according to an earlier analysis.

On this clone itself: Its antigen is as yet unknown.

Primers included in the PCR were 60 Vbeta and 13 Jbeta primers. Sequencing was performed with immunoSEQ multiplex PCR; in TCRdb, only in-frame clones are kept and a portion is missing. Among 70,000 to 95,000 clones listed, around three quarters were seen once. The J segment lost 6 bases and the V segment lost 6 bases, leaving 9 bases of the junction unmatched. Germline V gene lookup returns CDR1 SGHRS and CDR2 YFSETQ. The CDR3 has 13 amino acids. The chain couples TRBV5-1 to TRBJ2-7, with TRBD2 identical over 7 bases. The source of this sequence is a male donor in good health and CMV-seronegative. Sequences were obtained from PBMCs. The CDR3 DNA reads as TGCGCCAGCAACTCCGGGACTACAAGCGAGCAGTACTTC. Translating it yields CASNSGTTSEQYF.